These 12 T cell receptor beta chains were sequenced from one sample in a study of blood T cell repertoires in COVID-19. TCRdb keeps only in-frame clones here, not all; method: immunoSEQ multiplex PCR. The profile shows about 370,000 clones, approximately 90% of them singletons. The sample taken for sequencing was PBMCs or T cells enriched from blood (not recorded which). The source of these receptors is a man between 18 and 29 years old who had recovered from COVID-19.

This clone occurred once. This chain links TRBV14 with TRBJ2-1; 7 nucleotides agree with TRBD1. The J segment lost 6 bases and the V segment lost 0 bases, leaving 11 bases of the junction unmatched. CDR3 length equals 17 residues. CDR1 and CDR2 (germline): SGHDN, FVKESK. CDR3 region: CASSQDRLLQGSNEQFF. CDR3 bases: TGTGCCAGCAGCCAAGATCGGCTTCTACAGGGGTCCAATGAGCAGTTCTTC.

This chain connects TRBV29-1 to TRBJ2-1, with D possibly TRBD1 on 5 matching bases. The CDR3 has 16 amino acids. Germline values: CDR1 SQVTM, CDR2 ANQGSEA. Trimming cost V 6 bases and J 8 bases, with 26 bases left between them. Written as DNA, the CDR3 is TGCAGCGTGACATTTTTCGTAGGGGCTTCTGTGGATGAGCAGTTCTTC. This sequence encodes CSVTFFVGASVDEQFF.

The chain links TRBV5-5 to TRBJ1-2; the D gene is possibly TRBD1 (5 bases). The CDR3 extends over 16 amino acids. Trimming shortened V by 2 bases and J by 5 bases, and 19 bases separated the two germline ends. The germline CDR1 and CDR2 sequences are SGHKS and YYEKEE (reference sequence). CDR3 coding DNA: TGTGCCAGCAGCTTTCAAAGGGGTGTGGGTCAATATGGCTACACCTTC. Its translation is CASSFQRGVGQYGYTF.

The V gene is TRBV4-2, the J gene TRBJ2-7, with 7 bases matching TRBD2. Germline V gene sequence: CDR1 LGHNA, CDR2 YNFKEQ. This CDR3 contains 14 residues. The V gene end was trimmed by 6 bases and the J gene end by 2 bases; junction bases not matched to a gene: 7. The CDR3 nucleotides read TGTGCCAGCAGTCCAGCGGGACTTACCTACGAGCAGTACTTC. Residues: CASSPAGLTYEQYF.

The chain recombines TRBV4-2 with TRBJ2-4; TRBD2 aligns across 8 bases. The V and J ends lost 0 bases and 3 bases, in that order; junction bases with no gene match: 10. CDR1 is LGHNA and CDR2 is YNFKEQ in the germline V gene. The CDR3 extends over 18 amino acids. CDR3 DNA sequence: TGTGCCAGCAGCCAAGAGGTTAGGATAGCGGGATACAAAAACATTCAGTACTTC. Its translation: CASSQEVRIAGYKNIQYF.

This sequence joins TRBV3-1 (or the pseudogene TRBV3-2) and TRBJ2-1, with 11 positions matching TRBD2. Germline V gives CDR1 LGHDT, CDR2 YNNKEL (reference sequence). This CDR3 is built from 16 residues. J lost 8 bases, V lost 4 bases, and 10 bases had no gene match. The CDR3 is CASSPRIAGGSHEQFF. DNA of the CDR3: TGTGCCAGCAGCCCCCGAATAGCGGGAGGGAGCCATGAGCAGTTCTTC.

The genes are TRBV30 and TRBJ2-7; 8 nucleotides line up with TRBD2. The V segment lost 3 bases and the J segment 2 bases; nucleotides outside the gene matches: 3. The germline V gene has CDR1 GTSNPN and CDR2 SVGIG (reference sequence). CDR3 size: 13 residues. Here the CDR3 DNA reads TGTGCCTGGAGGGTAGCGGGAACCTACGAGCAGTACTTC. Its protein product is CAWRVAGTYEQYF.

This chain connects TRBV29-1 to TRBJ1-2; TRBD1 aligns across 12 bases. This CDR3 region has 16 residues. Germline CDR1 and CDR2: SQVTM and ANQGSEA. V was pared by 3 bases and J by 6 bases, with 11 bases of the junction left unmatched. DNA of the CDR3: TGCAGCGTTGATAGCGGGACAGGGGGCCCAAAGCATGGCTACACCTTC. Translation gives CSVDSGTGGPKHGYTF.

The J gene is TRBJ1-5, the V gene TRBV7-2, with D uncertain. Trimming removed 0 bases from V and 5 bases from J, with 5 bases in between. This CDR3 spans 13 amino acids. Germline-derived CDR1 and CDR2 are SGHTA and FQGNSA. The CDR3 coding sequence is TGTGCCAGCAGCTTAGCGAGAGATCAGCCCCAGCATTTT. Residues: CASSLARDQPQHF.

J is TRBJ2-1 and V is TRBV4-1, with no clear D. CDR1 is MGHRA, CDR2 YSYEKL, per germline. The CDR3 runs to 16 residues. Trimming removed 1 base at V and 1 base at J, with 11 bases between. The CDR3 coding sequence is TGCGCCAGCAGCCAAGGAAACTCCGTATCCTACAATGAGCAGTTCTTC. Its protein is CASSQGNSVSYNEQFF.

V gene TRBV3-1 (or the pseudogene TRBV3-2) combines with J gene TRBJ2-2, with D possibly matching TRBD1 (6 bases). CDR3 size: 16 residues. Germline-derived CDR1 and CDR2 are LGHDT and YNNKEL (reference sequence). Trimming left V 4 bases short and J 6 bases short, with 18 bases between. The CDR3 DNA reads as TGTGCCAGCAGCCGCTCAGGGCTAGCAGGGGCCGGGGAGCTGTTTTTT. This gives the protein CASSRSGLAGAGELFF.

The chain employs TRBV7-9 and TRBJ2-1; D may be TRBD2 (5 bases). Germline V gene lookup returns CDR1 SEHNR and CDR2 FQNEAQ (reference sequence). The CDR3 length is 15 residues. V lost 7 bases to trimming and J lost 0 bases, with 13 bases between them. The DNA for the CDR3 is TGTGCCAGCACCCAGGACTCTCACTCCTACAATGAGCAGTTCTTC. Its protein is CASTQDSHSYNEQFF.